Described below is a single T cell receptor beta chain sequence and its context. Each diagnosis drew on symptoms, thyroxine, TRAb, thyroid ultrasound and orbital computed tomography findings. V lost 0 bases, J lost 0 bases, and 11 bases stayed unmatched. Germline V gives CDR1 MNHEY, CDR2 SVGAGI. The CDR3 is made up of 19 amino acids. It was RNA transcripts that yielded the amplified TCR beta CDR3 regions. Researchers ran a first-round RT-PCR on the TCR CDR3 using the HTBI primer set. From the multiplex PCR reads, TCRdb called clonotypes with MiXCR, one entry per CDR3 protein. The sample consists of under 700,000 distinct CDR3 sequences, around 15% of them appearing once. The data derive from a study of T cells in Graves' hyperthyroidism and ophthalmopathy.

The chain joins TRBV6-5 to TRBJ2-1; 7 bases align to TRBD2. Sequencing was done on a sample of blood. The source of this sequence is a woman under 30 with Graves' hyperthyroidism. The DNA of the CDR3 is TGTGCCAGCAGTTACTCAAAACACTCTAGCGGAAGCTCCTACAATGAGCAGTTCTTC. It yields the protein CASSYSKHSSGSSYNEQFF.